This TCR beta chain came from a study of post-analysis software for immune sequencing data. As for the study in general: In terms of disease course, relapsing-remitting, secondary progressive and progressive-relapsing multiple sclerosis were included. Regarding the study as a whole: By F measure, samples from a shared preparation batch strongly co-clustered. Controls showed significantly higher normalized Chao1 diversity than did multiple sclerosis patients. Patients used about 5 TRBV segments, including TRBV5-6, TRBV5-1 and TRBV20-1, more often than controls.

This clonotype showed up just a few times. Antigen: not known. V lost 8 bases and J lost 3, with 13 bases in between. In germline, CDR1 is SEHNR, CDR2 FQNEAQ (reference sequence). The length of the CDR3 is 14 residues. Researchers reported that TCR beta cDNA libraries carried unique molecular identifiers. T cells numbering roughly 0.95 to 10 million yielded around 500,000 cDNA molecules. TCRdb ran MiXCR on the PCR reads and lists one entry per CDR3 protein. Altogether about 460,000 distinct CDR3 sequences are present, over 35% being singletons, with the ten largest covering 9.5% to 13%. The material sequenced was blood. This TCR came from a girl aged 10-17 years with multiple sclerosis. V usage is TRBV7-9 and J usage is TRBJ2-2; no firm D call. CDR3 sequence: CASHLDSYTGELFF. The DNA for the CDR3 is TGTGCCAGCCATCTAGATAGCTACACCGGGGAGCTGTTTTTT. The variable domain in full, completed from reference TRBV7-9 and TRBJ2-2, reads DTGVSQNPRHKITKRGQNVTFRCDPISEHNRLYWYRQTLGQGPEFLTYFQNEAQLEKSRLLSDRFSAERPKGSFSTLEIQRTEQGDSAMYLCASHLDSYTGELFFGEGSRLTVL.